These 2 T cell receptor beta chains were all obtained from the same sample, sequenced in a study of T-cell reconstitution after alpha-beta-depleted transplantation in children. TCRbeta library preparation incorporated unique molecular identifiers. TCRdb recomputed calls from the PCR reads with MiXCR, one row per CDR3 protein. The sample records approximately 590,000 distinct CDR3 sequences, 10% to 13% being singletons. The sequenced sample was PBMCs from the stem cell graft donor, obtained from the stem cell graft. Source of these receptors: a human donor who donated a stem cell graft to a child with acute myeloid leukemia.

CDR3 bases: TGTGCCAGCAGCCTAACCTATCGCTCCGGGGAGCTGTTTTTT. It encodes CASSLTYRSGELFF. V gene TRBV7-2 combines with J gene TRBJ2-2; D unresolved. The germline V gene encodes CDR1 SGHTA and CDR2 FQGNSA. Trimming shortened V by 5 bases and J by 6 bases, and 13 bases separated the two germline ends. This CDR3 is built from 14 residues. Drawing the rest from reference TRBV7-2 and TRBJ2-2, the complete variable domain is GAGVSQSPSNKVTEKGKDVELRCDPISGHTALYWYRQSLGQGLEFLIYFQGNSAPDKSGLPSDRFSAERTGGSVSTLTIQRTQQEDSAVYLCASSLTYRSGELFFGEGSRLTVL.

This clonotype has at least ten counts. CDR3 amino acids: CSCFPSTDTQYF. The DNA for the CDR3 is TGCAGCTGCTTCCCTAGCACAGATACGCAGTATTTT. The V call is TRBV20-1, the J call TRBJ2-3; D unclear. CDR1 DFQATT and CDR2 SNEGSKA come from the germline V gene (reference sequence). This CDR3 is 12 amino acids long.